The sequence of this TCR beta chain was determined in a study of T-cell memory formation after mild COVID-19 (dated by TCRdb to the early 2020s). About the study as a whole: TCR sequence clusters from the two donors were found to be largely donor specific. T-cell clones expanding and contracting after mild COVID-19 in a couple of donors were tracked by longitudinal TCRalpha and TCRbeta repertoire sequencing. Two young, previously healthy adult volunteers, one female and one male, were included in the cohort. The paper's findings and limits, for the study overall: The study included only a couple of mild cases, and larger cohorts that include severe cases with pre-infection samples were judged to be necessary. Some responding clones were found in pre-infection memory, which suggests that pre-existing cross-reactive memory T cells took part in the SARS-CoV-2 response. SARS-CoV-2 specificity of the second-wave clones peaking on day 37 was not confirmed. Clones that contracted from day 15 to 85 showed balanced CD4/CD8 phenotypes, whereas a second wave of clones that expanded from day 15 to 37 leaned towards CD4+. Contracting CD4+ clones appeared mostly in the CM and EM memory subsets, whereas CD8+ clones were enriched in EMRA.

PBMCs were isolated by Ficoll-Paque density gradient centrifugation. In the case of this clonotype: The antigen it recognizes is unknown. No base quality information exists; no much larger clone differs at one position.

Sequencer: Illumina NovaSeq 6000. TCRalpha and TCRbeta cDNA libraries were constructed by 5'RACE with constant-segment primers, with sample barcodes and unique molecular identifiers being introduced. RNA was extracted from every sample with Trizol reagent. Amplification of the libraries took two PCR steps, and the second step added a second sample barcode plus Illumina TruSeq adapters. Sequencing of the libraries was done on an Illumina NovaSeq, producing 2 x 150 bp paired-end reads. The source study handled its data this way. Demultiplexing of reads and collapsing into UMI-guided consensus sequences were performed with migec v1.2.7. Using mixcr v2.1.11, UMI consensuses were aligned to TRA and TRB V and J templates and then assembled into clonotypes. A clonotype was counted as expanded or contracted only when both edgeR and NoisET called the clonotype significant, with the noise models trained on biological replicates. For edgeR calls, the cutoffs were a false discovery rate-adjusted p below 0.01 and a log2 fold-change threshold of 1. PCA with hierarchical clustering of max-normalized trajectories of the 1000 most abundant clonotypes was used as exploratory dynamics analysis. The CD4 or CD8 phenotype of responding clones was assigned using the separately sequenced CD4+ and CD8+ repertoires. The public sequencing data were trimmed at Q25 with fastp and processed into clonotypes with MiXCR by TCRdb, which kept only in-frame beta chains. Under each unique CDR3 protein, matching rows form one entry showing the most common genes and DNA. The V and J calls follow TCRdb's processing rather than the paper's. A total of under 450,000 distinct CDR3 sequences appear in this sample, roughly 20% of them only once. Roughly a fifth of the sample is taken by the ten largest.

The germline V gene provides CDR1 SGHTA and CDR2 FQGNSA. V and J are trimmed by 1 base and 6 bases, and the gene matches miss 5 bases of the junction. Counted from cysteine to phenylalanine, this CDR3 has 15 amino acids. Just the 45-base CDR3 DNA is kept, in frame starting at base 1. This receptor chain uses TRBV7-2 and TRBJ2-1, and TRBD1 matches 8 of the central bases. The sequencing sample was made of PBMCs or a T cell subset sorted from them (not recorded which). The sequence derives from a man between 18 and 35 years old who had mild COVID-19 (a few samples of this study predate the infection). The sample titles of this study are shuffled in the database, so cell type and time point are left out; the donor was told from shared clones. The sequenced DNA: TGTGCCAGCAGCTTAGTGGCGACAGGGGTCAATGAGCAGTTCTTC. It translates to CASSLVATGVNEQFF. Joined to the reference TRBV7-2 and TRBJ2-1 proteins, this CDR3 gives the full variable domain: GAGVSQSPSNKVTEKGKDVELRCDPISGHTALYWYRQSLGQGLEFLIYFQGNSAPDKSGLPSDRFSAERTGGSVSTLTIQRTQQEDSAVYLCASSLVATGVNEQFFGPGTRLTVL.